This T cell receptor (beta chain) was recovered during a study of human T cells and chemical hapten exposure. Time point specified: patch test 1, 2 weeks after DPC sensitization. The treatment is: therapeutic diphenylcyclopropenone sensitization with weekly scalp DPC. Blood draws came before every patch-test application. This CDR3 contains 11 residues. Per germline, CDR1 KGHDR and CDR2 SFDVKD. V was pared by 9 bases and J by 3 bases, with 5 bases between. Ten or more counts support this clonotype. The antigen is unknown. From the RACE reads, TCRdb called clonotypes with MiXCR, one entry per CDR3 protein. The sample records a few hundred thousand distinct CDR3 sequences, roughly 4.8% being singletons. Study results and caveats: Because they had alopecia, donors may respond immunologically unlike healthy people.

This receptor was identified in a woman aged 45-65 years with alopecia areata. Some clones in this sample may be carry-over from other donors' samples. The chain combines TRBV24-1 with TRBJ2-1; D is uncertain. This specimen consisted of whole blood, obtained in connection with sensitization to the hapten diphenylcyclopropenone (DPC). This chain's CDR3 is CATSFYNEQFF. The CDR3 bases are TGTGCCACCTCTTTCTACAATGAGCAGTTCTTC.